Listed below are T cell receptor beta chains from one sample, sequenced in a study of T and B cells in COVID-19 patients. TCRdb used MiXCR to reprocess the multiplex PCR reads, holding one entry per CDR3 protein. The sample lists tens of thousands of distinct CDR3 sequences, about a third seen once, with around 2.1% in the top ten. Specimen: blood. These receptors were obtained from a human donor who had recovered from COVID-19. Both conserved end residues are trimmed from each CDR3. D genes are given only for firm matches.

j_call d_call cdr3_length v_call cdr3_aa
TRBJ1-3 . 14 TRBV10-3 AISESVRDSGNTIY
TRBJ2-3 TRBD2 14 TRBV11-1 ASSPTSGGATDTQY
TRBJ1-6 . 16 TRBV11-1 ASSRSGLGSSYNSPHH
TRBJ2-1 . 12 TRBV18 ASSPPEGYNEQF
TRBJ2-3 . 9 TRBV29-1 SSGGQDTQY
TRBJ2-1 . 11 TRBV27 ASTTGYYNEQF
TRBJ1-1 . 13 TRBV12-3/TRBV12-4 ASSLRVGKNTEAF
TRBJ1-2 . 12 TRBV6-1 ASSVSDSNYGYT
TRBJ1-5 . 13 TRBV18 ASSRTANSNQPQH
TRBJ2-1 . 12 TRBV11-3 ASSPDRVYNEQF
TRBJ2-7 . 14 TRBV30 AWSNARRRVNYEQY
TRBJ1-5 . 13 TRBV5-6 ASSKWTRQGPSQH
TRBJ1-1 . 9 TRBV6-5 ASIRGTEAF
TRBJ1-4 . 12 TRBV11-3 ASTPGTSGEKLF
TRBJ2-7 . 15 TRBV6-2/TRBV6-3 ASSEGRGWQGSYEQY
TRBJ1-6 . 11 TRBV18 ASSDSENSPLH
TRBJ1-1 . 15 TRBV11-3 ASSYRSTGPVATEAF
TRBJ2-2 TRBD2 14 TRBV5-1 ASSSLAGANTGELF
TRBJ2-7 . 10 TRBV11-2 ASSQDSYEQY
TRBJ2-5 . 13 TRBV12-3/TRBV12-4 ASSPGPSSQETQY
TRBJ1-5 . 13 TRBV6-1 ASSERQNSNQPQH
TRBJ1-5 TRBD1 12 TRBV12-3/TRBV12-4 ASSLAPGGQPQH
TRBJ2-5 . 10 TRBV10-1 ASSESRGTQY
TRBJ2-3 . 14 TRBV6-6 ASSPARGPDGDTQY
TRBJ2-1 TRBD2 12 TRBV6-5 ASSYGRAHNEQF
TRBJ2-2 TRBD1 12 TRBV24-1 ATSATGGTGVLF
TRBJ2-4 . 13 TRBV12-3/TRBV12-4 ASSLAGLPKNIQY
TRBJ2-7 TRBD2 13 TRBV18 ASSPWASGAYEQY
TRBJ1-4 . 13 TRBV4-2 ASSNIRGANEKLF
TRBJ2-6 . 15 TRBV5-6 ASSYRQEPSGANVLT
TRBJ2-2 . 12 TRBV19 ASSIYRRDGELF
TRBJ1-4 . 12 TRBV10-1 ASSETRVGEKLF
TRBJ2-3 TRBD2 13 TRBV30 AGHSGGRSTDTQY
TRBJ1-4 . 11 TRBV6-1 ASSEWEVEKLF
TRBJ1-6 . 11 TRBV18 ASSPGVNSPLH
TRBJ2-2 . 13 TRBV27 ASTRGFLAAGELF
TRBJ2-5 TRBD2 13 TRBV24-1 ANREASGEEETQY
TRBJ2-7 . 12 TRBV6-2/TRBV6-3 ASSYWSGVYEQY
TRBJ2-1 . 12 TRBV5-5 ASSLAGGRDEQF
TRBJ2-7 . 11 TRBV18 ASSPLDGYEQY
TRBJ1-5 . 11 TRBV6-5 ASSPGVWQPQH
TRBJ1-5 . 12 TRBV19 ASSMAARNQPQH
TRBJ2-7 . 10 TRBV7-9 ASSLDTGEQY
TRBJ2-7 TRBD2 14 TRBV6-6 ASSYSQRGRSYEQY
TRBJ2-1 . 11 TRBV5-1 ASSLQPGPKQF
TRBJ1-6 . 15 TRBV6-5 ASSSTAGQPYNSPLH
TRBJ2-7 TRBD2 12 TRBV10-3 AIGPLAGGGEQY
TRBJ1-3 . 13 TRBV18 ASSPSGQSGNTIY
TRBJ2-7 . 12 TRBV12-3/TRBV12-4 ASSWTDGDYEQY
TRBJ2-3 TRBD2 13 TRBV10-3 AISRGDAHTDTQY
TRBJ1-4 TRBD1 13 TRBV19 ASSIPWDSYEKLF
TRBJ2-2 . 13 TRBV5-6 ASSPAAGITGELF
TRBJ2-2 TRBD1 12 TRBV29-1 SVARQGTTGELF
TRBJ1-5 . 12 TRBV5-1 ASSLGGEGQPQH
TRBJ1-5 . 11 TRBV7-3 ASSLQWGQPQH